This T cell receptor (beta chain) originates from a study of control samples from healthy donors and cancer patients. Clones were sequenced by immunoSEQ multiplex PCR, and TCRdb holds only the in-frame ones, with some missing. In the table there are over 150,000 clones, 90% to 95% of which are singletons. Germline V gene lookup returns CDR1 LNHDA and CDR2 SQIVND (reference sequence). The CDR3 is 15 amino acids. V lost 4 bases to trimming and J lost 6 bases, with 19 bases between them. The sequence came from a man between 60 and 75 years old with colorectal cancer. V and J are TRBV19 and TRBJ2-7; D is perhaps TRBD1 (5 bases). The source material was PBMCs. CDR3 DNA: TGTGCCAGTAGTACCCCCAAAGGGGTGACCTCCGAGCAGTACTTC. It yields the protein CASSTPKGVTSEQYF. The variable domain in full, completed from reference TRBV19 and TRBJ2-7, reads DGGITQSPKYLFRKEGQNVTLSCEQNLNHDAMYWYRQDPGQGLRLIYYSQIVNDFQKGDIAEGYSVSREKKESFPLTVTSAQKNPTAFYLCASSTPKGVTSEQYFGPGTRLTVT.